In its sample, the clone carrying this T cell receptor (beta chain) was seen a few times. Antigen unknown. These data belong to a study of PD-1 blockade in classical Hodgkin lymphoma. Using immunoSEQ multiplex PCR, the repertoire was profiled, and TCRdb retains in-frame clones only, with some absent. Seen here are roughly 20,000 clones, approximately 72% observed once, and the top ten hold 2% to 2.5%. Study-wide results and caveats: Baseline diversity in complete responders resembled that of newly diagnosed patients. Differences between repertoires have undefined causes, possibly disease activity or prior therapy.

Sample time point: cycle 4 day 1 (C4D1), after less than 7 weeks of nivolumab. Each patient experienced a relapse that followed autologous stem cell transplantation, and brentuximab vedotin exposure varied. Thawed PBMCs underwent magnetic negative selection to yield purified CD4+ T cells. Germline CDR1 is GTSNPN and CDR2 is SVGIG (reference sequence). The CDR3 runs to 17 residues. V was clipped by 8 bases and J by 4 bases; unmatched bases: 15. This TCR came from a human donor with classical Hodgkin lymphoma. This chain connects TRBV30 to TRBJ2-1; 12 nucleotides line up with TRBD2. Sequencing was performed on CD4+ T cells from blood, taken before the fourth cycle of nivolumab. CDR3 sequence (DNA): TGTGCCAGTCAGACTAGCGGGAGACCCTTGGGTTACAATGAGCAGTTCTTC. Its translation is CASQTSGRPLGYNEQFF. Together with reference TRBV30 and TRBJ2-1, the CDR3 gives the full variable domain: SQTIHQWPATLVQPVGSPLSLECTVEGTSNPNLYWYRQAAGRGLQLLFYSVGIGQISSEVPQNLSASRPQDRQFILSSKKLLLSDSGFYLCASQTSGRPLGYNEQFFGPGTRLTVL.